The clone carrying this T cell receptor beta chain was picked up one time. Clones were read by immunoSEQ multiplex PCR, and TCRdb kept only the in-frame ones, dropping some. The sample includes 95,000 to 100,000 clones, about 91% of them seen just once. Germline CDR1 is LNHDA and CDR2 is SQIVND (reference sequence). Losses at the gene ends were 3 bases for V and 2 bases for J; bases not matched to a gene: 8. The CDR3 spans 16 residues. The sample belongs to a study of T cell changes during pregnancy in multiple sclerosis. This material consisted of peripheral blood, taken after pregnancy. The rearrangement uses TRBV19 and TRBJ2-7, with 9 bases lining up with TRBD2. The clonotype originates from a female donor in good health, enrolled as a control in a pregnancy study. The CDR3 loop reads CASSIEGTSLPYEQYF. In DNA form, the CDR3 reads TGTGCCAGTAGTATTGAAGGGACTAGCCTTCCCTACGAGCAGTACTTC. Variable domain in full (rest from reference TRBV19 and TRBJ2-7): DGGITQSPKYLFRKEGQNVTLSCEQNLNHDAMYWYRQDPGQGLRLIYYSQIVNDFQKGDIAEGYSVSREKKESFPLTVTSAQKNPTAFYLCASSIEGTSLPYEQYFGPGTRLTVT.